Each of the 12 T cell receptor beta chains below was sequenced from the same sample in a study of regulatory and conventional T cells in RAG deficiency. The sorted conventional CD4+ T cells were CD25-low and CD127-high, with genomic DNA sequenced. Libraries were prepared by immunoSEQ multiplex PCR; TCRdb keeps only in-frame clonotypes and omits some of them. The sample carries around 20,000 clones, around 97% recorded once. This sample also belongs to another study, concerning regulatory T cells. That publication notes: Primers: 52 TRBV forward and 13 TRBJ reverse.

The specimen was CD25- CD4+ T cells sorted from blood. The source is a human donor in good health.

The chain combines TRBV11-2 with TRBJ1-1; D uncertain. Trimming stripped 1 base from V and 6 bases from J, with 9 bases between. The CDR3 totals 13 residues. The V gene's germline CDR1 is SGHAT and CDR2 FQNNGV. The DNA for the CDR3 is TGTGCCAGCAGCTTAGTTGAGGCGGCTGAAGCTTTCTTT. Translation: CASSLVEAAEAFF.

CDR3: CASSPGTACRGYTF. In nucleotides, the CDR3 is TGCGCCAGCAGCCCCGGGACAGCCTGTCGTGGCTACACCTTC. The chain recombines TRBV23-1 with TRBJ1-2, with 7 positions matching TRBD1. TRBV23-1 qualifies as an ORF whose function is uncertain. The CDR3 contains 14 residues. The J segment lost 7 bases and the V segment lost 6 bases, leaving 11 bases of the junction unmatched.

The chain has TRBV5-1 and TRBJ1-1, with D possibly being TRBD1 (5 bases). The ends were cut back, 4 bases at V and 4 bases at J, with 14 bases in the middle. Germline-derived CDR1 and CDR2 are SGHRS and YFSETQ. This CDR3 is 14 amino acids long. CDR3 residues: CASSLQSGGTEAFF. DNA for the CDR3: TGCGCCAGCAGCCTTCAATCGGGGGGCACTGAAGCTTTCTTT.

This chain connects TRBV30 to TRBJ1-4; no clear D gene. The CDR3 length is 13 residues. V lost 2 bases to trimming and J lost 7 bases, with 11 bases between them. Germline loops: CDR1 GTSNPN, CDR2 SVGIG (reference sequence). The CDR3 DNA follows: TGTGCCTGGAGTTTGGGCGTAGGTGAAAAACTGTTTTTT. As protein: CAWSLGVGEKLFF. The whole variable domain, remainder taken from reference TRBV30 and TRBJ1-4, is SQTIHQWPATLVQPVGSPLSLECTVEGTSNPNLYWYRQAAGRGLQLLFYSVGIGQISSEVPQNLSASRPQDRQFILSSKKLLLSDSGFYLCAWSLGVGEKLFFGSGTQLSVL.

The chain employs TRBV19 and TRBJ1-1, with D tentatively TRBD1 (6 bases). The CDR3 is made up of 14 amino acids. Per the germline V gene, CDR1 is LNHDA and CDR2 is SQIVND (reference sequence). V was clipped by 1 base and J by 6 bases, with 12 bases between them. In DNA form, the CDR3 reads TGTGCCAGTAGTATAGGGGCAGGGGTCCCTGAAGCTTTCTTT. Protein product: CASSIGAGVPEAFF.

This chain links TRBV11-2 with TRBJ1-1; TRBD1 matches 7 bases. Germline V gene sequence: CDR1 SGHAT, CDR2 FQNNGV. V shed 0 bases and J 6 bases; nucleotides not matched to a gene: 1. The length of the CDR3 is 13 residues. The CDR3 loop is CASSLEGGAEAFF. The CDR3 DNA sequence: TGTGCCAGCAGCTTAGAAGGGGGCGCTGAAGCTTTCTTT.

This chain uses TRBV29-1 with TRBJ1-1; no reliable D call. Deletions cut 7 bases from V and 3 bases from J, with 15 bases between. CDR3 length: 13 residues. Per the germline V gene, CDR1 is SQVTM and CDR2 is ANQGSEA. CDR3 coding DNA: TGCAGCGCAGTTGGAGGGCGGGACACTGAAGCTTTCTTT. This encodes CSAVGGRDTEAFF. The entire variable domain, with the rest obtained from reference TRBV29-1 and TRBJ1-1, is as follows: SAVISQKPSRDICQRGTSLTIQCQVDSQVTMMFWYRQQPGQSLTLIATANQGSEATYESGFVIDKFPISRPNLTFSTLTVSNMSPEDSSIYLCSAVGGRDTEAFFGQGTRLTVV.

The chain recombines TRBV4-1 with TRBJ2-1; 8 bases map to TRBD2. The V and J ends lost 2 bases and 8 bases, in that order; junction bases with no gene match: 11. CDR3 size: 16 residues. In germline, CDR1 is MGHRA, CDR2 YSYEKL. CDR3 amino acids: CASSQRPSGGIDEQFF. The CDR3 DNA is TGCGCCAGCAGCCAAAGGCCCTCGGGGGGGATCGATGAGCAGTTCTTC.

This chain uses TRBV5-4 with TRBJ1-2, with TRBD1 as a possible D gene (6 bases). The CDR3 length is 14 residues. Germline V gene data show CDR1 as SGHNT and CDR2 as YYREEE (reference sequence). The V and J ends lost 4 bases and 4 bases respectively, with 14 bases between them. CDR3 sequence: CASSEDSLPYGYTF. In nucleotides, the CDR3 is TGTGCCAGCAGCGAGGACAGCTTGCCCTATGGCTACACCTTC.

The gene calls are TRBV29-1 and TRBJ2-1; D gene uncertain. The V end was cut by 5 bases, the J end by 6 bases, with 11 bases between. CDR1 is SQVTM and CDR2 is ANQGSEA in the germline V gene. There are 12 residues in the CDR3. This CDR3 reads CSVFSATNEQFF. The CDR3 DNA follows: TGCAGCGTTTTTTCAGCGACCAATGAGCAGTTCTTC.

J is TRBJ1-2 and V is TRBV6-6, with D maybe TRBD1 (6 bases). Germline V CDR1 and CDR2: MNHNY, SVGAGI (reference sequence). The CDR3 has 12 residues. Trimming left V 5 bases short and J 8 bases short, with 12 bases between. The CDR3 spells CASSHREGGYTF. The DNA for the CDR3 is TGTGCCAGCAGTCACAGGGAGGGGGGCTACACCTTC.

This chain uses TRBV25-1 with TRBJ2-7; tentative D call: TRBD1 (5 bases). V gave up 6 bases and J gave up 2 bases, with 17 bases separating them. The CDR3 sequence is 15 residues long. Per the germline V gene, CDR1 is MGHDK and CDR2 is SYGVNS. CDR3 sequence: CASSLRPGPPYEQYF. The DNA for the CDR3 is TGTGCCAGCAGCCTTCGCCCAGGGCCACCCTACGAGCAGTACTTC.